The rows below give T cell receptor beta chains drawn from one sample of a study of T-cell reconstitution after alpha-beta-depleted transplantation in children. TCRdb independently ran MiXCR on the PCR reads; one entry per CDR3 protein. In the table there are around 300,000 distinct CDR3 sequences, roughly 7.8% of which are singletons. The sequencing used peripheral blood, collected 360 days after TCRalphabeta/CD19-depleted stem cell transplant. These receptor sequences come from a female patient younger than 10 who had a stem cell transplant for Fanconi anemia, so the T cells may come from the graft donor. Both conserved end residues are part of each CDR3. A D gene is named only where the DNA matches it firmly. Size is stated for part of the rows, as once, few or many counts, or as a class when the clone is expanded.

cdr3_nt cdr3_aa j_call v_call d_call clone_size
TGCGCCAGCAGCTTTGGGACAGGAGTTCAAAGGAGCTCTGGGGCCAACGTCCTGACTTTC CASSFGTGVQRSSGANVLTF TRBJ2-6 TRBV5-1 TRBD1 few
TGTGCCAGCAGCTTAACAGGGGGCGAAGAAAAACTGTTTTTT CASSLTGGEEKLFF TRBJ1-4 TRBV7-2 TRBD1 many
TGTGCCAGCTCACCGACAGGGGCCTACGAGCAGTACTTC CASSPTGAYEQYF TRBJ2-7 TRBV18 TRBD1 many
TGCGCCACCGTACCGGGGGGAAAAAGCACAGATACGCAGTATTTT CATVPGGKSTDTQYF TRBJ2-3 TRBV5-1 TRBD2 few
TGTGCCAGCAGCTTACTCGGGACAGGGGATCAGCCCCAGCATTTT CASSLLGTGDQPQHF TRBJ1-5 TRBV5-6 TRBD1 few
TGTGCCAGCAGCCCAACTAGCGGGGGACTCCTAAGGAATGAGCAGTTCTTC CASSPTSGGLLRNEQFF TRBJ2-1 TRBV7-9 TRBD2 many
TGTGCCAGTGGTGTGATAGGACAGGGTCTCTCCTACGAGCAGTACTTC CASGVIGQGLSYEQYF TRBJ2-7 TRBV27 TRBD1 many
TGTGCCAGCAGTGAGAGCGGGAGTAAAGTCCCTTGGGGCGCAGATACGCAGTATTTT CASSESGSKVPWGADTQYF TRBJ2-3 TRBV2 TRBD2 many
TGTGCCAGCAGCTTGGTCGGGACAGGCCCACCCTACAATGAGCAGTTCTTC CASSLVGTGPPYNEQFF TRBJ2-1 TRBV5-6 TRBD1 -
TGCGCCAGCAGCTCGGAGGAGGGCCTCTATGGCTACACCTTC CASSSEEGLYGYTF TRBJ1-2 TRBV5-1 - many
TGCAGTGCTACGCAGACCGTAACAAGCTACGAGCAGTACTTC CSATQTVTSYEQYF TRBJ2-7 TRBV20-1 - many
TGCGCCAGCAGCCAAGAAGGGATTGGCCCCTACTCCTACGAGCAGTACTTC CASSQEGIGPYSYEQYF TRBJ2-7 TRBV4-1 - many
TGTGCCAGCAGGTGGGGGACAGCGAACACTGAAGCTTTCTTT CASRWGTANTEAFF TRBJ1-1 TRBV28 TRBD1 -
TGTGCCACCAGCCCCGGGGGCAGGGATAATTCACCCCTCCACTTT CATSPGGRDNSPLHF TRBJ1-6 TRBV15 - many
TGCGCCAGCAGCCGAGGGGCCCGACAATTGAAGTTGGAAACTGAAGCTTTCTTT CASSRGARQLKLETEAFF TRBJ1-1 TRBV5-1 - many
TGCGCCAGCAGCCAAGATCATCGCGGGGAAGACGGTGAGCAGTTCTTC CASSQDHRGEDGEQFF TRBJ2-1 TRBV4-3 - many
TGTGCCAGCAGCTTAGGACCGGGACAGACCTATTACGAGCAGTACTTC CASSLGPGQTYYEQYF TRBJ2-7 TRBV11-2 TRBD1 few
TGTGCCAGCAGCGTAGGGAACGGGATGAACGAGCAGTACTTC CASSVGNGMNEQYF TRBJ2-7 TRBV9 - few
TGTGCCAGCAGTTTCGGGGTAGCGGGAGCTCAAGAGACCCAGTACTTC CASSFGVAGAQETQYF TRBJ2-5 TRBV27 TRBD2 many
TGTGCCAGCAGCTCAGGGGCCGCCGGGTTCGGGGCCAACGTCCTGACTTTC CASSSGAAGFGANVLTF TRBJ2-6 TRBV28 - few
TGTGCCAGCTCCCTGGTCGGGCTGAACACTGAAGCTTTCTTT CASSLVGLNTEAFF TRBJ1-1 TRBV18 - many
TGTGCCAGCAGTCCCTGGGCCAGGGGGATACAAAATCAGCCCCAGCATTTT CASSPWARGIQNQPQHF TRBJ1-5 TRBV7-9 TRBD1 many
TGTGCCAGCAGCGCCCCGCGGGAGAATGAGCAGTTCTTC CASSAPRENEQFF TRBJ2-1 TRBV9 TRBD2 many
TGTGCCAGCAGGGGACTAGCGGGAGCACACGAGCAGTACTTC CASRGLAGAHEQYF TRBJ2-7 TRBV3-1 TRBD2 many
TGTGCCAGCAGCTTAGAGGCGGGGGGGCGTGTCGACGAGCAGTACTTC CASSLEAGGRVDEQYF TRBJ2-7 TRBV7-2 TRBD2 -
TGTGCCAGCAGTTTCAATAGCGGGAGGTCCCCCCAGTACTTC CASSFNSGRSPQYF TRBJ2-7 TRBV12-3/TRBV12-4 TRBD2 few
TGCGCCAGCAGCCAAGATAGGGGAGTAGCGGGGGCTAAAGAGACCCAGTACTTC CASSQDRGVAGAKETQYF TRBJ2-5 TRBV4-1 TRBD2 -
TGTGCCAGCAGTGAAGGGGGGGATTGGGAGACCCAGTACTTC CASSEGGDWETQYF TRBJ2-5 TRBV6-1 - -
TGTGCCAGCAGAACTAGCGGGCACACAGATACGCAGTATTTT CASRTSGHTDTQYF TRBJ2-3 TRBV27 TRBD2 many
TGTGCCAGCAGCTTAGACGCAGGGGGCATGGAGACCCAGTACTTC CASSLDAGGMETQYF TRBJ2-5 TRBV7-9 TRBD1 many
TGCAGCGTTTTGCCGGCCTACAATGAGCAGTTCTTC CSVLPAYNEQFF TRBJ2-1 TRBV29-1 - many
TGTGCCAGCAGTTACCATTCAGGAGCCCCTGAAGCTTTCTTT CASSYHSGAPEAFF TRBJ1-1 TRBV6-5 - -
TGTGCCAGCAGCTTGTGGACAGGGAACACTGAAGCTTTCTTT CASSLWTGNTEAFF TRBJ1-1 TRBV5-5 TRBD1 -
TGTGCCAGTAGTATCCTAGCGGGAGAAGCCGGGGAGCTGTTTTTT CASSILAGEAGELFF TRBJ2-2 TRBV19 TRBD2 -
TGTGCCAGCAGTGCTACAGAGAATAATGAAAAACTGTTTTTT CASSATENNEKLFF TRBJ1-4 TRBV28 - few
TGTGCCAGCAGTTACTCTCGTGACAGGGAGTATCTAACTGGTGGCTACACCTTC CASSYSRDREYLTGGYTF TRBJ1-2 TRBV6-5 TRBD1 many
TGTGCCAGCAGTTTTTACAGTCAAGAGACCCAGTACTTC CASSFYSQETQYF TRBJ2-5 TRBV12-3/TRBV12-4 - many